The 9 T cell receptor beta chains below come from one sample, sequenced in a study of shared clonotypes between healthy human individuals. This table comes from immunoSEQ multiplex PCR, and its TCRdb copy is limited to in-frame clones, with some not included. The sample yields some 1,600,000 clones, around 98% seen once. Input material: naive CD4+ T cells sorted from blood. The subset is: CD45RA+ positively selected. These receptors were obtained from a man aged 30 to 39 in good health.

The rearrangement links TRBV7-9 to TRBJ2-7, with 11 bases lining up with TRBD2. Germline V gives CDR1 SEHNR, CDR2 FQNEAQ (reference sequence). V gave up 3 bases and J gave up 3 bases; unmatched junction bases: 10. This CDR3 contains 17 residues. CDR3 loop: CASSFYPGTSGFYEQYF. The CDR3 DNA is TGTGCCAGCAGCTTCTACCCCGGGACTAGCGGCTTCTACGAGCAGTACTTC.

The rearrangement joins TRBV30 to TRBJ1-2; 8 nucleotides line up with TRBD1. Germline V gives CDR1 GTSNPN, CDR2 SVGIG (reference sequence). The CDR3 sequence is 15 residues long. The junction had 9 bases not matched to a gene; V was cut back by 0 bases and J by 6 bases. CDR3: CAWSVRMVTGDGYTF. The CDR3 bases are TGTGCCTGGAGTGTACGTATGGTGACAGGGGATGGCTACACCTTC.

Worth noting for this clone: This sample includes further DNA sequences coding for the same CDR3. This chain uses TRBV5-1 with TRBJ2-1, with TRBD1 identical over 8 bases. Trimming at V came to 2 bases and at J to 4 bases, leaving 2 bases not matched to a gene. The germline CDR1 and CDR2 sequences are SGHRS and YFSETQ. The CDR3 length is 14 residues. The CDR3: CASSFRDRYNEQFF. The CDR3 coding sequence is TGCGCCAGCAGCTTCCGGGACAGGTACAATGAGCAGTTCTTC.

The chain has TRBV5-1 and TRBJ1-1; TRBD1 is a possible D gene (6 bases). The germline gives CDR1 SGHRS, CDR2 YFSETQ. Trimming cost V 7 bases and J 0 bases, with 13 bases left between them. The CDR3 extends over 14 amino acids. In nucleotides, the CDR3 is TGCGCCAGCGGAAGGACAGACATGAACACTGAAGCTTTCTTT. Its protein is CASGRTDMNTEAFF. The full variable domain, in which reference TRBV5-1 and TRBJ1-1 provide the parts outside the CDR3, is KAGVTQTPRYLIKTRGQQVTLSCSPISGHRSVSWYQQTPGQGLQFLFEYFSETQRNKGNFPGRFSGRQFSNSRSEMNVSTLELGDSALYLCASGRTDMNTEAFFGQGTRLTVV.

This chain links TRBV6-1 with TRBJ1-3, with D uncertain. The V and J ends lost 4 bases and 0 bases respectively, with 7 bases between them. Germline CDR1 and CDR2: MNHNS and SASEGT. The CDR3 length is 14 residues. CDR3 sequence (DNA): TGTGCCAGCAGTGCGGGTGTCTCTGGAAACACCATATATTTT. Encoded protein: CASSAGVSGNTIYF.

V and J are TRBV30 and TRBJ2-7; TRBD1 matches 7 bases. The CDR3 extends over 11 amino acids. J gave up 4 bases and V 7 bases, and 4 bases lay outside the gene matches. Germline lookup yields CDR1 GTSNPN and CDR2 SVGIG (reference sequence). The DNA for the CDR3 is TGTGCCTACCCGACAGGGTACGAGCAGTACTTC. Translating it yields CAYPTGYEQYF.

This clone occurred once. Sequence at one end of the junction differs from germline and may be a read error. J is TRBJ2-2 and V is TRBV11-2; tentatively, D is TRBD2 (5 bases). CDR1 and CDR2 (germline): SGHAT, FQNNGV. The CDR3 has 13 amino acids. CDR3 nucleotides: TGTGCCAGCTGCTTGAGCGGCACCGGGGAGCTGTTTTTT. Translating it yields CASCLSGTGELFF.

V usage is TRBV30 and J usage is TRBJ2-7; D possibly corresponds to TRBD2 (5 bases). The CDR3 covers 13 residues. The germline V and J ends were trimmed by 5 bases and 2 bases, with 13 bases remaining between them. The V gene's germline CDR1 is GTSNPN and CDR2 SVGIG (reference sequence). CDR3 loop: CAWGSGITYEQYF. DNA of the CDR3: TGTGCCTGGGGGTCGGGAATAACCTACGAGCAGTACTTC.

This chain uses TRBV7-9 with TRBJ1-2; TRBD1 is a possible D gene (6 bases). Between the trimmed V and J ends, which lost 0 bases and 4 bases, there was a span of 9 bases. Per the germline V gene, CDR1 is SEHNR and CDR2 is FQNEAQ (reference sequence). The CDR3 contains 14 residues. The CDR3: CASSLAGQFYGYTF. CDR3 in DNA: TGTGCCAGCAGCTTAGCCGGACAGTTCTATGGCTACACCTTC.